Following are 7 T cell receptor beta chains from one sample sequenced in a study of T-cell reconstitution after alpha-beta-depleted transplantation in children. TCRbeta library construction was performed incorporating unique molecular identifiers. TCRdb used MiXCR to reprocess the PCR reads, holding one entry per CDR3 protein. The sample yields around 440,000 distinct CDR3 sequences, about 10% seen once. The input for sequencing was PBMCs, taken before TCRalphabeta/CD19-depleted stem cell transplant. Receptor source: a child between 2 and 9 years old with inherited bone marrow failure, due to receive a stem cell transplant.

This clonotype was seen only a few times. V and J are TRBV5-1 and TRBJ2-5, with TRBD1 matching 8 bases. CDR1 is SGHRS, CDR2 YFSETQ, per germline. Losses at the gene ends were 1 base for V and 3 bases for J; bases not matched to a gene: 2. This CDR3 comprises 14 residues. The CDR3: CASSLMTGEETQYF. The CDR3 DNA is TGCGCCAGCAGCTTGATGACAGGGGAAGAGACCCAGTACTTC.

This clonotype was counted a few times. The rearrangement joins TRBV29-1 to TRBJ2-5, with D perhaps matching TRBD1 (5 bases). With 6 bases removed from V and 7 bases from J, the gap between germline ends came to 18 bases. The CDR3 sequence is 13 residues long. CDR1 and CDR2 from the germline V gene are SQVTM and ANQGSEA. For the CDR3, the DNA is TGCAGCGTCGCGTCCGCGGAAAGGGGGACCCAGTACTTC. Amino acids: CSVASAERGTQYF.

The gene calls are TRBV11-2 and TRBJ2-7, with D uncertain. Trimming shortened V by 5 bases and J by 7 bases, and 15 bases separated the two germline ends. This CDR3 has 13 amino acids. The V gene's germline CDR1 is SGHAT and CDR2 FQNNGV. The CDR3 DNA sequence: TGTGCCAGCAGCCGGCCAGCCTCTACGGAGCAGTACTTC. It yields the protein CASSRPASTEQYF.

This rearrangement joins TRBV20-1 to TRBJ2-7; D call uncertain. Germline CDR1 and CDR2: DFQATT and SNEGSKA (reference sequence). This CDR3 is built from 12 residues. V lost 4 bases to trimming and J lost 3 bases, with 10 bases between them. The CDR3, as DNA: TGCAGTGCTAACAAATGGGTCTACGAGCAGTACTTC. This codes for CSANKWVYEQYF.

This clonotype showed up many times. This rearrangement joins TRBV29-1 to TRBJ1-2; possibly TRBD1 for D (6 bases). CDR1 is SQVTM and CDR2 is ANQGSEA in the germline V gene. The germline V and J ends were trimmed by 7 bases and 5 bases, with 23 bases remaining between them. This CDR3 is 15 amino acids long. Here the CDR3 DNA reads TGCAGCGCCGCAGGGGCCCAGGGTGATTTATATGGCTACACCTTC. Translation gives CSAAGAQGDLYGYTF.

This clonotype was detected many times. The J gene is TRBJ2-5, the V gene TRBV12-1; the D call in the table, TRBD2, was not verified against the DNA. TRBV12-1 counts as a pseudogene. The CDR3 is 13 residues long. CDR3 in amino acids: CASSPVSQETQYF. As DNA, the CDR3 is TGTGCCAGCAGTCCCGTTAGTCAAGAGACCCAGTACTTC.

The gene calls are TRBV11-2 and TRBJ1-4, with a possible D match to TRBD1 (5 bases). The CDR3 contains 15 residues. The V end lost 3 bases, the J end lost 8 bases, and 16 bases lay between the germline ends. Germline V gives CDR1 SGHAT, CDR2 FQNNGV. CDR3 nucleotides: TGTGCCAGCAGCTTTTCTGGGACGGAGGTGGAAAAACTGTTTTTT. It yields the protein CASSFSGTEVEKLFF.